This T cell receptor (beta chain) stems from a study of blood T cell repertoires in COVID-19 (dated by TCRdb to the early 2020s). With regard to the full study: The collaborator samples originated in the United States, Italy and Spain and spanned the acute and convalescent phases of COVID-19. Sample metadata almost always included a de-identified subject ID, COVID-19 status, age in years and sex. The samples were drawn from the first 160 participants of the ongoing ImmuneRACE study and from under 1,500 subjects provided by 6 global collaborators. The prospective study material was composed of cDNA or gDNA derived from T cells, B-cell-depleted T cells, or PBMCs. Where available, HLA class I and class II types were taken from metadata supplied by the sample provider and were not determined by assay-based typing. The repertoires were released in a freely available public database meant as a resource for research on the immune response to SARS-CoV-2. Subjects who had been exposed to COVID-19, were actively infected with it, or had recovered from it provided the deeply sampled blood TCRbeta repertoires that made up the dataset.

TCRbeta CDR3 regions were amplified from genomic DNA using the immunoSEQ Assay, a bias-controlled multiplex PCR. The paper's processing steps were these. Within the assay, amplification of reference gene primers was used to estimate how many nucleated cells each sample contained. To quantify the absolute abundance of each unique TCRbeta CDR3 rearrangement, sequence reads were collapsed and filtered. For each sample, productive Simpson clonality was calculated as the square root of Simpson's diversity index over productive rearrangements. TCRdb mirrors the immuneACCESS table, restricted to in-frame sequences. Some clones are absent from its copies; in checked studies, under half trace to an unresolved V gene, and the reason for the others is unknown. V and J calls plus clone size are reproduced from that table; the DNA served to infer D and trimming. This sample is represented by 84,000 or so clones; roughly three quarters of them were singletons. The top ten hold 35% to 40% of the sample.

Counted from cysteine to phenylalanine, this CDR3 has 17 amino acids. Only the CDR3 portion is preserved as DNA: 51 bases, with reading frame beginning at the first base. V is pared back by 4 bases and J by 1 base, with 21 bases lying between the germline termini. Comment on this clone: Its target antigen remains unknown. The record has no base qualities; no much larger clone is one base away.

The paper as a whole reports these results and caveats: The amount of clinical and demographic metadata varied by source and participant and was provided uncurated.

One collaborating source in Seattle enrolled patients while the patients were actively infected and followed the patients over time throughout the course of disease. Collaborating institutions collected whole blood in K2EDTA tubes following their own protocols. For TCRbeta analysis, collaborator samples were shipped as frozen whole blood, as isolated PBMCs, or as DNA extracted from either sample type. Sequencing input: peripheral blood. The sequence links TRBV5-3 to TRBJ2-7; tentative D gene TRBD2, with 7 bases matching. TRBV5-3 has ORF status, its function being uncertain. This clonotype was obtained from a man between 60 and 70 years old with COVID-19, enrolled during active disease. CDR3 protein: CARSRGGDPSRSYEQYF. Here is the DNA: TGTGCCAGAAGCCGAGGGGGGGACCCGAGCCGTTCCTACGAGCAGTACTTC.